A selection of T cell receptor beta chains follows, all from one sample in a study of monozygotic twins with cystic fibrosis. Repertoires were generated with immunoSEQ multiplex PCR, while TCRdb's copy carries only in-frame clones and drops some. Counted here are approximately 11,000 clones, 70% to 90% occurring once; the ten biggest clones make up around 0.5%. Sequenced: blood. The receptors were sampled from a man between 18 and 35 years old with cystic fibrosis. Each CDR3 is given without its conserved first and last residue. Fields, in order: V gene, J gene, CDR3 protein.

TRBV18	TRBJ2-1	ASSPIRGHEQF
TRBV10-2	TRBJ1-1	ASSVLQDTEAF
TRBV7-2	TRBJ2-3	ASSLGTRTDTQY
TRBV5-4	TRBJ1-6	ATGPATDSPLH
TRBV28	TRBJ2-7	ATQLGQGFYEQY
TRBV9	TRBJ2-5	ASSVGSPRGETQY
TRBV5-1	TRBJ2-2	ASSLQREATGELF
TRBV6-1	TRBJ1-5	ASSEISGNNQPQH
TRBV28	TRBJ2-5	ASSSPLAGGPGTQY
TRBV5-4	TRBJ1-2	ASRSWGAGGYT
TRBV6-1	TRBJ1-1	ASSELRGAF
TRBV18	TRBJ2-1	ASSQGDEQF
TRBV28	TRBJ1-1	ASSLRGLGEAEAF
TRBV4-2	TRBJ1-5	ASSQVPGQENQPQH
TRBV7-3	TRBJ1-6	ASSHGTENSPLH
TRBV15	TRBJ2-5	ATSTAGESKTQY
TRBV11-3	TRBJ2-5	ASSPPGEETQY
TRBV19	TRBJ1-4	ASRGVTNEKLF
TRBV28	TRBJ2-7	ASSPSRISITYEQY
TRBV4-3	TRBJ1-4	ASSQESGRGEKLF
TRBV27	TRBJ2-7	ASTSGSYEQY
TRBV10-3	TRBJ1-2	AISVGTGYGYT
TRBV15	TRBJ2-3	ATSRDSGLAGGTDTQY
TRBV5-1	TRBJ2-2	ASSMTAPNTGELF
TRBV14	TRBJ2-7	ASSQGGRPTYEQY
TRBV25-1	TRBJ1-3	ASSEYRGERNTIY
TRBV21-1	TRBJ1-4	ATLDRGLGEKLF
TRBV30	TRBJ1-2	AWSVMDANYGYT
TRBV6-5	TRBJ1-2	ASRARQGAGYT
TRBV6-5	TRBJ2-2	ASRSKGPGELF
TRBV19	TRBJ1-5	ASRGQGYQPQH
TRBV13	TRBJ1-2	ASSPAADLIRGYT
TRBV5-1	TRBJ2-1	ASSTGQFSSYNEQF
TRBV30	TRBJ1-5	AWSVDGWNQPQH
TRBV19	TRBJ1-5	ASSIGRQGISQPQH
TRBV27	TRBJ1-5	ASSLLGGQGHQPQH
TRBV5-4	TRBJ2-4	ASSLPGQRNIQY
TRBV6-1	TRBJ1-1	ASKSRADTEAF
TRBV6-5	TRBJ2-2	ASSLRGGELF
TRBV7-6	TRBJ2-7	ASSRGTSGRADEQY
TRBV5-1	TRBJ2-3	ASSSRTTSADTQY
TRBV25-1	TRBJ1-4	ASSESGLGEKLF
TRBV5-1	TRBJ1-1	ASSQDRNTEAF
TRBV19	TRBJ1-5	ASSIVGPGRGTQH
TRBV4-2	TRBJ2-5	ASSQGTSGQETQY
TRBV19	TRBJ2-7	ASSNQGHEQY
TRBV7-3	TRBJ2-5	ASSLTGTGALETQY
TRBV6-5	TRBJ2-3	ARVASGKDTQY
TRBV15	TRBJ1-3	ATSRDRNSGNTIY
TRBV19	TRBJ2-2	ASSTRLGSTGELF
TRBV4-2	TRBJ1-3	ASSQDTGGYGNTIY